This entry lists 26 T cell receptor beta chains sequenced from one sample in a study of shared clonotypes between healthy human individuals. The protocol was immunoSEQ multiplex PCR, while the TCRdb copy is restricted to in-frame clones and leaves out a portion. The sample holds more than 2 million clones; roughly 94% are singletons and the top ten take 0.13%. Sequences were obtained from naive CD4+ T cells sorted from blood. The subset denotes: CD45RA+ positively selected. All receptors derive from a man in his late teens or twenties in good health.

The chain carries TRBV27 and TRBJ1-1, with D hard to call. CDR3 length: 14 amino acids. Deletions cut 3 bases from V and 1 base from J, with 9 bases between. Germline lookup yields CDR1 MNHEY and CDR2 SMNVEV (reference sequence). Here the CDR3 reads CASSFGNPNTEAFF. The CDR3 nucleotides read TGTGCCAGCAGTTTCGGAAATCCGAACACTGAAGCTTTCTTT.

The chain uses TRBV28 and TRBJ1-2; 7 bases fit TRBD1. This CDR3 contains 13 residues. CDR1 and CDR2 from the germline V gene are MDHEN and SYDVKM. J lost 7 bases, V lost 6 bases, and 8 bases had no gene match. The CDR3 DNA reads TGTGCCAGCAGATTTGACAGGGAATCTGGCTACACCTTC. Its protein product is CASRFDRESGYTF.

CDR3 in amino acids: CASSLNPQGIAMGGYTF. The DNA of the CDR3 is TGCGCCAGCAGCTTGAATCCACAGGGGATAGCTATGGGCGGCTACACCTTC. The chain couples TRBV5-1 to TRBJ1-2, with 7 bases identical to TRBD1. The germline CDR1 and CDR2 sequences are SGHRS and YFSETQ. The V gene end was trimmed by 1 base and the J gene end by 8 bases; junction bases not matched to a gene: 17. This CDR3 comprises 17 residues.

This chain uses TRBV19 with TRBJ2-7, with D perhaps matching TRBD1 (5 bases). CDR3 size: 14 residues. Per germline, CDR1 LNHDA and CDR2 SQIVND (reference sequence). V lost 3 bases and J lost 3, with 12 bases in between. CDR3 sequence (DNA): TGTGCCAGTAGTATGGATGGGGCAGACTACGAGCAGTACTTC. Translation gives CASSMDGADYEQYF. Supplemented by reference TRBV19 and TRBJ2-7, the full variable domain reads DGGITQSPKYLFRKEGQNVTLSCEQNLNHDAMYWYRQDPGQGLRLIYYSQIVNDFQKGDIAEGYSVSREKKESFPLTVTSAQKNPTAFYLCASSMDGADYEQYFGPGTRLTVT.

Remarks on this clone: Other DNA sequences from this sample encode an identical CDR3 as well. The chain has TRBV5-1 and TRBJ2-1, with TRBD2 matching 9 bases. Trimming cost V 0 bases and J 1 base; bases outside gene matches: 2. Germline CDR1 reads SGHRS; CDR2 reads YFSETQ. The CDR3 runs 16 residues. The CDR3 loop is CASSLEAGGSYNEQFF. The CDR3 region has the DNA TGCGCCAGCAGCTTGGAAGCGGGAGGTTCCTACAATGAGCAGTTCTTC. Variable domain in full (rest from reference TRBV5-1 and TRBJ2-1): KAGVTQTPRYLIKTRGQQVTLSCSPISGHRSVSWYQQTPGQGLQFLFEYFSETQRNKGNFPGRFSGRQFSNSRSEMNVSTLELGDSALYLCASSLEAGGSYNEQFFGPGTRLTVL.

The rearrangement uses TRBV19 and TRBJ1-5; D perhaps matches TRBD1 (5 bases). Germline V lookup: CDR1 LNHDA, CDR2 SQIVND (reference sequence). There are 15 residues in the CDR3. The V gene lost 10 bases and the J gene lost 4 bases, with 20 bases spanning the gap. This chain's CDR3 is CATQDEGPVNQPQHF. In nucleotides, the CDR3 is TGTGCCACCCAAGATGAGGGACCCGTTAATCAGCCCCAGCATTTT. Full variable domain (remainder filled in from reference TRBV19 and TRBJ1-5): DGGITQSPKYLFRKEGQNVTLSCEQNLNHDAMYWYRQDPGQGLRLIYYSQIVNDFQKGDIAEGYSVSREKKESFPLTVTSAQKNPTAFYLCATQDEGPVNQPQHFGDGTRLSIL.

This sequence joins TRBV7-6 and TRBJ2-1; no clear D gene. The germline V gene has CDR1 SGHVS and CDR2 FNYEAQ. Deletions cut 2 bases from V and 10 bases from J, with 9 bases between. This CDR3 spans 12 amino acids. CDR3 sequence reads: CASSLQAREQFF. DNA of the CDR3: TGTGCCAGCAGCTTACAAGCGAGAGAGCAGTTCTTC.

The rearrangement uses TRBV6-1 and TRBJ2-3; 7 bases map to TRBD2. The germline V gene has CDR1 MNHNS and CDR2 SASEGT. V lost 7 bases, J lost 4 bases, and 11 bases stayed unmatched. The CDR3 extends over 15 amino acids. The CDR3, as DNA: TGTGCCAGCAAGGGGAGGGTGCAGGGTTCAGATACGCAGTATTTT. Its translation is CASKGRVQGSDTQYF.

This sequence joins TRBV28 and TRBJ2-5; 10 positions agree with TRBD1. In germline, CDR1 is MDHEN, CDR2 SYDVKM. J was trimmed by 5 bases and V by 6 bases; bases with no gene match: 12. The CDR3 sequence is 16 residues long. The CDR3 protein is CASSRPPGTGDETQYF. The CDR3 coding sequence is TGTGCCAGCAGCCGTCCGCCCGGGACAGGGGACGAGACCCAGTACTTC.

The gene calls are TRBV6-1 and TRBJ2-6; tentatively, D is TRBD1 (6 bases). The germline V gene encodes CDR1 MNHNS and CDR2 SASEGT. V was pared by 7 bases and J by 1 base, with 8 bases between. This CDR3 has 14 amino acids. The CDR3 DNA follows: TGTGCCAGCAAAGGGACATCTGGGGCCAACGTCCTGACTTTC. Its protein is CASKGTSGANVLTF.

CDR3 DNA: TGTGCCAGCAGCGCCCCCGGGACCGCCTCCTACGAGCAGTACTTC. This encodes CASSAPGTASYEQYF. The chain recombines TRBV28 with TRBJ2-7; D could derive from TRBD1 or TRBD2 (5 bases each). The CDR3 consists of 15 residues. Trimming stripped 6 bases from V and 0 bases from J, with 15 bases between. Germline V gene data show CDR1 as MDHEN and CDR2 as SYDVKM.

This clone is a singleton in its sample. The rearrangement uses TRBV10-3 and TRBJ2-7; 11 nucleotides match TRBD2. J was trimmed by 1 base and V by 0 bases; bases with no gene match: 8. Per the germline V gene, CDR1 is ENHRY and CDR2 is SYGVKD. CDR3 length: 18 amino acids. CDR3 in amino acids: CAISESTASGGFSYEQYF. CDR3 in DNA: TGTGCCATCAGTGAGTCGACGGCTAGCGGGGGGTTTTCCTACGAGCAGTACTTC.

V is TRBV6-6 and J is TRBJ1-2, with TRBD1 matching over 12 bases. V gave up 8 bases and J gave up 7 bases; unmatched junction bases: 5. The CDR3 sequence is 13 residues long. The germline CDR1 and CDR2 sequences are MNHNY and SVGAGI (reference sequence). CDR3: CASEGQGAVGYTF. DNA of the CDR3: TGTGCCAGCGAGGGACAGGGGGCGGTTGGCTACACCTTC.

This chain joins TRBV18 and TRBJ1-1; 7 bases are a match to TRBD1. CDR1 is KGHSH and CDR2 is LQKENI in the germline V gene. With 4 bases clipped from V and 0 bases from J, the junction kept 14 bases outside the gene matches. The CDR3 consists of 18 residues. CDR3 bases: TGTGCCAGCTCACGCACATACCCGACAGGGAGTATGAACACTGAAGCTTTCTTT. It is translated as CASSRTYPTGSMNTEAFF.

CDR3 sequence: CASSNPGTGTDTQYF. The DNA of the CDR3 is TGTGCCAGTAGCAATCCCGGCACAGGGACAGATACGCAGTATTTT. The chain links TRBV19 to TRBJ2-3; D is perhaps TRBD1 (6 bases). CDR1 and CDR2 from the germline V gene are LNHDA and SQIVND (reference sequence). V was clipped by 6 bases and J by 3 bases, with 16 bases between them. CDR3 length: 15 amino acids.

The chain recombines TRBV19 with TRBJ2-5; 11 bases are shared with TRBD2. V shed 5 bases and J 5 bases; nucleotides not matched to a gene: 4. The CDR3 sequence is 14 residues long. Germline V gene lookup returns CDR1 LNHDA and CDR2 SQIVND (reference sequence). The CDR3, as DNA: TGTGCCAGTAGTCTCCGGACTAGCGGGGAGACCCAGTACTTC. It codes for CASSLRTSGETQYF. The entire variable domain, with the rest obtained from reference TRBV19 and TRBJ2-5, is as follows: DGGITQSPKYLFRKEGQNVTLSCEQNLNHDAMYWYRQDPGQGLRLIYYSQIVNDFQKGDIAEGYSVSREKKESFPLTVTSAQKNPTAFYLCASSLRTSGETQYFGPGTRLLVL.

The chain combines TRBV10-1 with TRBJ2-1; TRBD2 matches 8 bases. CDR3 length: 16 amino acids. After removal of 4 bases from V and 2 bases from J, the junction contained 7 bases not matched to a gene. The V gene's germline CDR1 is WNHNN and CDR2 SYGVQD (reference sequence). The CDR3 DNA follows: TGCGCCAGCAGTGGAAGTAGCGGGGAGACCTACAATGAGCAGTTCTTC. Translating gives CASSGSSGETYNEQFF.

DNA for the CDR3: TGCAGCGTAGAGTCCCTAGCGGGAGGGTCCTACAATGAGCAGTTCTTC. It translates to CSVESLAGGSYNEQFF. V and J are TRBV29-1 and TRBJ2-1; 12 bases agree with TRBD2. This CDR3 region has 16 residues. With V trimmed by 6 bases and J by 1 base, 7 bases remained unmatched. The germline V gene encodes CDR1 SQVTM and CDR2 ANQGSEA.

J is TRBJ2-3 and V is TRBV11-2; the D gene is possibly TRBD1 (6 bases). The germline V gene encodes CDR1 SGHAT and CDR2 FQNNGV. V lost 5 bases and J lost 3, with 12 bases in between. There are 14 residues in the CDR3. The CDR3 DNA follows: TGTGCCAGCAGCCCGAACAGGGTAACAGATACGCAGTATTTT. Protein product: CASSPNRVTDTQYF. Supplemented by reference TRBV11-2 and TRBJ2-3, the full variable domain reads EAGVAQSPRYKIIEKRQSVAFWCNPISGHATLYWYQQILGQGPKLLIQFQNNGVVDDSQLPKDRFSAERLKGVDSTLKIQPAKLEDSAVYLCASSPNRVTDTQYFGPGTRLTVL.

The V call is TRBV19, the J call TRBJ2-7, with TRBD1 matching over 8 bases. V lost 5 bases and J lost 2; bases outside the gene matches: 2. The CDR3 extends over 13 amino acids. Germline V gives CDR1 LNHDA, CDR2 SQIVND (reference sequence). The CDR3 loop reads CASSVTGAYEQYF. The CDR3 nucleotides are TGTGCCAGTAGTGTGACAGGGGCCTACGAGCAGTACTTC.

This chain uses TRBV5-1 with TRBJ2-1, with D uncertain. This CDR3 is 14 amino acids long. V gave up 5 bases and J gave up 0 bases, with 9 bases separating them. Germline CDR1 is SGHRS and CDR2 is YFSETQ. CDR3 amino acids: CASRTGSSYNEQFF. The CDR3 DNA sequence: TGCGCCAGCAGGACGGGTAGCTCCTACAATGAGCAGTTCTTC.

CDR3 amino acids: CASSRGGLAEETQYF. The DNA for the CDR3 is TGTGCCAGCAGCAGAGGGGGATTAGCTGAAGAGACCCAGTACTTC. This chain links TRBV9 with TRBJ2-5; a weak D match, TRBD1 (6 bases). Germline V gene lookup returns CDR1 SGDLS and CDR2 YYNGEE. The CDR3 sequence is 15 residues long. Trimming removed 4 bases at V and 3 bases at J, with 16 bases between.

This sequence joins TRBV6-5 and TRBJ1-2; 9 bases match TRBD1. The CDR3 spans 15 residues. Germline V gene data show CDR1 as MNHEY and CDR2 as SVGAGI. The V segment lost 7 bases and the J segment 2 bases; nucleotides outside the gene matches: 8. CDR3 nucleotides: TGTGCCAGCAAAACCGGGACAGGGACGAACTATGGCTACACCTTC. Protein sequence: CASKTGTGTNYGYTF.

V gene TRBV5-1 combines with J gene TRBJ2-5; 7 nucleotides align to TRBD1. Germline V CDR1 and CDR2: SGHRS, YFSETQ. V gave up 4 bases and J gave up 2 bases; unmatched junction bases: 8. The CDR3 is 15 residues long. CDR3 protein: CASSLVGQLQETQYF. CDR3 nucleotides: TGCGCCAGCAGCCTGGTGGGACAGCTTCAAGAGACCCAGTACTTC. The entire variable domain, with the rest obtained from reference TRBV5-1 and TRBJ2-5, is as follows: KAGVTQTPRYLIKTRGQQVTLSCSPISGHRSVSWYQQTPGQGLQFLFEYFSETQRNKGNFPGRFSGRQFSNSRSEMNVSTLELGDSALYLCASSLVGQLQETQYFGPGTRLLVL.

This clone came up a few times. The V and J genes are TRBV4-1 and TRBJ2-7; a weak D match, TRBD1 (5 bases). Germline V lookup: CDR1 MGHRA, CDR2 YSYEKL. Trimming removed 3 bases at V and 4 bases at J, with 10 bases between. The CDR3 extends over 13 amino acids. The CDR3 is CASSHPGLYEQYF. The CDR3 region has the DNA TGCGCCAGCAGCCACCCAGGGCTTTACGAGCAGTACTTC.

The chain joins TRBV20-1 to TRBJ2-7; D gene uncertain. Trimming shortened V by 3 bases and J by 7 bases, and 10 bases separated the two germline ends. The CDR3 is 11 residues long. CDR1 and CDR2 (germline): DFQATT, SNEGSKA (reference sequence). CDR3 nucleotide sequence: TGCAGTGCTAGCCAGCCTATAGAGCAGTACTTC. It encodes CSASQPIEQYF.